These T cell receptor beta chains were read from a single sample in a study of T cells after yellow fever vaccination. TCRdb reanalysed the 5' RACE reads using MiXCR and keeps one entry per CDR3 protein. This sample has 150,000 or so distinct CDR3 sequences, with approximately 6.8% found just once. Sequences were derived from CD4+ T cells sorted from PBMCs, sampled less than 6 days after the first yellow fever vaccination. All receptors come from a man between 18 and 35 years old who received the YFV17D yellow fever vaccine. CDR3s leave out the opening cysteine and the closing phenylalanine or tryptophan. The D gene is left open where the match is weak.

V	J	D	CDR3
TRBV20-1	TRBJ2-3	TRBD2	RAFSGGTTDTQY
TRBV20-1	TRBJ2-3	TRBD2	SAPRGGGATDTQY
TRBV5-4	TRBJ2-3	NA	ASSLRNTDTQY
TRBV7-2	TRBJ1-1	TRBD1	ASSFHRGRNEAF
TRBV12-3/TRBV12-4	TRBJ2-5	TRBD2	ASTLSGRGTQY
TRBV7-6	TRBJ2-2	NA	ASSPFGGANTGELF
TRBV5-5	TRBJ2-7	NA	ASSLGPLYEQY
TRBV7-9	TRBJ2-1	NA	ASRAYGDPSYNEQF
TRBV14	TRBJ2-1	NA	ASSHLDVGYNEQF
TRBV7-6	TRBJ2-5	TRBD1	ASSVGQGQETQY
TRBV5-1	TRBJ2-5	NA	ASSVGETQY
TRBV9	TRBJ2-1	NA	ASSVVGGSVGYNEQF
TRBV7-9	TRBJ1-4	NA	ASSWPGRPNEKLF
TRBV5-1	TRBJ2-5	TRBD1	ASRTGSSTIETQY
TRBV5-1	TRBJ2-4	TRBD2	ASRGLPSFGDKNIQY
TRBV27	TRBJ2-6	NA	ASSLWGSSGANVLT
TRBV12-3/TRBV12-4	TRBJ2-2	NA	ASTSEGESGNTGELF
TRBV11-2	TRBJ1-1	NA	ASSLNGRGEAF
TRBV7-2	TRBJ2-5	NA	ASSLGGGFLRTQY
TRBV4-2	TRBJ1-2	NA	ASSQDNQPNYGYT
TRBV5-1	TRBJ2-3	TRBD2	ASSWGGLLRTDTQY
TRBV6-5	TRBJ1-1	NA	ASSYSSGLNTEAF
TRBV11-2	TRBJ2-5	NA	ASSLRTAARTQY
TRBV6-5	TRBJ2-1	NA	ASSYSGGGIYNEQF
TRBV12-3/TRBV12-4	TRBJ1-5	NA	ASSLGGSVNQPQH
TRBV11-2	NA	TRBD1	ASSQTTGGGNEQY
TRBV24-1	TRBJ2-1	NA	ATSASGPAGWEQF
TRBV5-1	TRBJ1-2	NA	ASSADGFSNYGYT
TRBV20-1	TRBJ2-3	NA	SARLPLGGGDTQY
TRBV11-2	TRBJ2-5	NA	ASSLDRTGQETQY
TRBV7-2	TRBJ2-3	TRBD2	ASSLYSGGITDTQY
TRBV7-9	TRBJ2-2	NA	ASTTANTGELF
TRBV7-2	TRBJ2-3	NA	ASSLDGALRTDTQY
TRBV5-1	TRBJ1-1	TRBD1	ASQDREDTEAF
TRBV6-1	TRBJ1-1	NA	ASNRQNLGNTEAF
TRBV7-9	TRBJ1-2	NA	ASSRLPNYGYT
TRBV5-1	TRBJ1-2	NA	ASSYARDYGYT
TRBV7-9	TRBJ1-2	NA	ASSPKSQGSGGYT
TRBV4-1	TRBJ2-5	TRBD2	ASSRAGTRRETQY
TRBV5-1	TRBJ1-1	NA	ASSLLNPNTEAF
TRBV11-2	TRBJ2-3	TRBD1	ASSLKGRDRGTDTQY
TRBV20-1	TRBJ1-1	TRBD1	SARSTGGYTEAF
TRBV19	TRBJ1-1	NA	ASKNPQVSGAGTEAF
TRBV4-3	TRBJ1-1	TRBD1	ASSQTQGGTEAF
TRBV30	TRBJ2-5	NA	AWSPSSGYQETQY
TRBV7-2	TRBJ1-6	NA	ASSLTPEAGGALH